This T cell receptor (beta chain) was captured in a study of blood T cell repertoires in COVID-19. Whole-study context: Collection of acute and convalescent COVID-19 samples took place in the United States, Italy and Spain. In each case, the material was cDNA or gDNA derived from T cells, B-cell-depleted T cells, or PBMCs.

Germline CDR1 SGHTA, CDR2 FQGNSA. The length of the CDR3 is 17 residues. The V gene end was trimmed by 1 base and the J gene end by 0 bases; junction bases not matched to a gene: 4. Original handling: Amplification of reference gene primers was used by the study to estimate nucleated cell counts. Repertoires were generated with immunoSEQ multiplex PCR, while TCRdb's copy carries only in-frame clones and drops some. Clone size and V and J calls were adopted from that table, with D and trimming inferred from the DNA. The sample holds approximately 100,000 clones, about 80% seen once. Input material: peripheral blood. The TCR originated in a woman aged 80 or older with active or convalescent COVID-19. The J gene is TRBJ2-3, the V gene TRBV7-2; TRBD2 matches 10 bases. The CDR3 coding sequence is TGTGCCAGCAGCTTAGAGCGGACTAGCGGAAGCACAGATACGCAGTATTTT. It encodes CASSLERTSGSTDTQYF.